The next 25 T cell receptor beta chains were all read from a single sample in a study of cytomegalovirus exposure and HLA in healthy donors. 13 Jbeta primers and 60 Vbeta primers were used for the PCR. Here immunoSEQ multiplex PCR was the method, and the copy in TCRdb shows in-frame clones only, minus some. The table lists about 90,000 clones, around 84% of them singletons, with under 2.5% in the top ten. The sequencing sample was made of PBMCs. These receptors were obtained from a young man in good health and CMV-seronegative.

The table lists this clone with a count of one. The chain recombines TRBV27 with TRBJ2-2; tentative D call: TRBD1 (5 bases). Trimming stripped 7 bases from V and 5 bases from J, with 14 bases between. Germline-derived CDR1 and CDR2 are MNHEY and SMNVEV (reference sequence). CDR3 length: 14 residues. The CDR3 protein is CASTPGRATGELFF. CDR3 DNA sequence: TGTGCCAGCACCCCGGGCAGGGCGACCGGGGAGCTGTTTTTT.

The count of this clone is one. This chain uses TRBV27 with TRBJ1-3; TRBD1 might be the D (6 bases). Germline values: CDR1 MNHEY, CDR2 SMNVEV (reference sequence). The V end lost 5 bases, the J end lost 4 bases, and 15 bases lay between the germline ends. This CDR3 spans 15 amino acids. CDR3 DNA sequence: TGTGCCAGCAGTCCCTCAGCGGGGGCGGGAAACACCATATATTTT. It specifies CASSPSAGAGNTIYF.

The CDR3 here is CASSGTGTAQETQYF. DNA of the CDR3: TGTGCCAGCAGCGGCACCGGGACAGCCCAAGAGACCCAGTACTTC. V usage is TRBV5-4 and J usage is TRBJ2-5; 7 nucleotides line up with TRBD1. CDR3 length: 15 amino acids. Germline lookup yields CDR1 SGHNT and CDR2 YYREEE (reference sequence). V dropped 4 bases and J dropped 1; count of bases not matched to a gene: 7. Filled out from reference TRBV5-4 and TRBJ2-5, the complete variable domain reads ETGVTQSPTHLIKTRGQQVTLRCSSQSGHNTVSWYQQALGQGPQFIFQYYREEENGRGNFPPRFSGLQFPNYSSELNVNALELDDSALYLCASSGTGTAQETQYFGPGTRLLVL.

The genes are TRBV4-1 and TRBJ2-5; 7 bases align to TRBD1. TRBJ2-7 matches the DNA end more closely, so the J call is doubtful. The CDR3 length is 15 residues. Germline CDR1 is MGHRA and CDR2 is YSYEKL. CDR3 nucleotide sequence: TGCGCCAGCAGCCAACAAGGGGGCCGTCCCTACGAGCAGTACTTC. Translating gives CASSQQGGRPYEQYF.

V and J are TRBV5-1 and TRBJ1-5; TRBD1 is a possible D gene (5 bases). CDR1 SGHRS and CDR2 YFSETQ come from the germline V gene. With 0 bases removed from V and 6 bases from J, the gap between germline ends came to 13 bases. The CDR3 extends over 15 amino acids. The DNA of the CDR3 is TGCGCCAGCAGCTTGGTTTCAGGGCAGGCTCAGCCCCAGCATTTT. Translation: CASSLVSGQAQPQHF.

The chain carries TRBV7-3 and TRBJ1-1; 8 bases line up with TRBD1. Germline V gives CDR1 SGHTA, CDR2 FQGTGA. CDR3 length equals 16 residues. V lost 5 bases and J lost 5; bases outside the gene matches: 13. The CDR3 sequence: CASSLNPTGGRTEAFF. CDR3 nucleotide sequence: TGTGCCAGCAGCCTAAATCCTACAGGGGGACGTACTGAAGCTTTCTTT.

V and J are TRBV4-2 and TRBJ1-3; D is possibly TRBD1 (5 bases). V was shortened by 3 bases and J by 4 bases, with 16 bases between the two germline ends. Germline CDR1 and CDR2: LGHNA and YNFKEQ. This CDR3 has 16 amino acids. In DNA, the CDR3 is TGTGCCAGCAGCCAGGGCCCCAGGGTCTCAGGAAACACCATATATTTT. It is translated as CASSQGPRVSGNTIYF.

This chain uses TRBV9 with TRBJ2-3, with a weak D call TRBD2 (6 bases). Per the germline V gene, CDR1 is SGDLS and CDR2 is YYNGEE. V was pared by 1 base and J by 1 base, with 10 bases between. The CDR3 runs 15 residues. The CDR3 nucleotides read TGTGCCAGCAGCGTAACCGGGACTGGCACAGATACGCAGTATTTT. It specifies CASSVTGTGTDTQYF.

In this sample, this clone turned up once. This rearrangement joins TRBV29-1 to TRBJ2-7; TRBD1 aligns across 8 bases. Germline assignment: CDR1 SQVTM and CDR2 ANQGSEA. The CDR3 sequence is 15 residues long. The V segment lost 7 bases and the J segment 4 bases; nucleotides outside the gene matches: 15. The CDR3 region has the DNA TGCAGCGCTAAGACAGGGGCCACTATTCCTTACGAGCAGTACTTC. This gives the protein CSAKTGATIPYEQYF.

This chain's CDR3 is CASSLEGFTDTQYF. The DNA for the CDR3 is TGCGCCAGCAGCTTAGAGGGATTCACAGATACGCAGTATTTT. The gene calls are TRBV5-1 and TRBJ2-3, with TRBD2 as a possible D gene (5 bases). This CDR3 has 14 amino acids. Looked up from germline, CDR1 is SGHRS and CDR2 is YFSETQ. V was trimmed by 2 bases and J by 2 bases, leaving 9 bases between them.

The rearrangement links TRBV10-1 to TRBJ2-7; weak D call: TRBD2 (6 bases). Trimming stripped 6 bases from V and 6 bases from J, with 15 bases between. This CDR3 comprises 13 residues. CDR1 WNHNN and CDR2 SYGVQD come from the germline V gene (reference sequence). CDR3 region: CASSNTLGGEQYF. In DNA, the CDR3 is TGCGCCAGCAGCAATACGTTGGGGGGCGAGCAGTACTTC.

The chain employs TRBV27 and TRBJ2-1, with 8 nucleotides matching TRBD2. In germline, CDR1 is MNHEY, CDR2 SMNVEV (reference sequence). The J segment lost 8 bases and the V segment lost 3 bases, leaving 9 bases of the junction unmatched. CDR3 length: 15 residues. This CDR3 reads CASSLRPGGPDEQFF. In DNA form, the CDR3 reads TGTGCCAGCAGTTTGAGACCGGGAGGGCCGGATGAGCAGTTCTTC.

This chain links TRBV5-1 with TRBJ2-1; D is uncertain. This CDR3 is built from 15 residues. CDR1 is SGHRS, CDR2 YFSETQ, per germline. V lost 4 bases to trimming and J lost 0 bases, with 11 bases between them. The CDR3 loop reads CASSQAAYSYNEQFF. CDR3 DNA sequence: TGCGCCAGCAGCCAGGCTGCCTACTCCTACAATGAGCAGTTCTTC.

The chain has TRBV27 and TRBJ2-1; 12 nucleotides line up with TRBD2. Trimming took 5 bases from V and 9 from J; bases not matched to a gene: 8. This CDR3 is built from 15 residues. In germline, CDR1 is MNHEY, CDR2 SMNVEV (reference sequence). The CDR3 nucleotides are TGTGCCAGCAGTCCCTCTAGCGGGAGGGCCTCTGAGCAGTTCTTC. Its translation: CASSPSSGRASEQFF.

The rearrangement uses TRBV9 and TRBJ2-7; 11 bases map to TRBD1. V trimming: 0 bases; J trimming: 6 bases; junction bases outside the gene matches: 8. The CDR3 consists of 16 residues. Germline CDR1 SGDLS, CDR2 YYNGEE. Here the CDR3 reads CASSVGTGGAGTEQYF. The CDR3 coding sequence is TGTGCCAGCAGCGTAGGGACAGGGGGCGCAGGAACCGAGCAGTACTTC.

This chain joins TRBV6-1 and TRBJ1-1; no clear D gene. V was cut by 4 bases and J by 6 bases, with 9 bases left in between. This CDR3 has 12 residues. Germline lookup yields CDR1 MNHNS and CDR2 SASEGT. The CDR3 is CASSAYTSEAFF. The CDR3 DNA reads TGTGCCAGCAGTGCTTACACCTCTGAAGCTTTCTTT.

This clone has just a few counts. The CDR3 region is CASSPGKMNTEAFF. The CDR3 bases are TGTGCCAGCAGCCCAGGGAAAATGAACACTGAAGCTTTCTTT. The rearrangement links TRBV11-3 to TRBJ1-1; weak D call: TRBD1 (5 bases). This CDR3 contains 14 residues. CDR1 is SGHNT and CDR2 is YENEEA in the germline V gene. The V gene lost 5 bases and the J gene lost 0 bases, with 10 bases spanning the gap. The complete variable domain, with remaining parts taken from reference TRBV11-3 and TRBJ1-1, reads EAGVVQSPRYKIIEKKQPVAFWCNPISGHNTLYWYLQNLGQGPELLIRYENEEAVDDSQLPKDRFSAERLKGVDSTLKIQPAELGDSAVYLCASSPGKMNTEAFFGQGTRLTVV.

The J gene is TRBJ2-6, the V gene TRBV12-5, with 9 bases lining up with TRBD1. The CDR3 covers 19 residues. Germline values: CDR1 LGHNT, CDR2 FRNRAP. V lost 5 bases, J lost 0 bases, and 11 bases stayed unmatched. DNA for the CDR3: TGTGCTAGTGGTGAGCCCCCGGGACAGGGTTACTCTGGGGCCAACGTCCTGACTTTC. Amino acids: CASGEPPGQGYSGANVLTF.

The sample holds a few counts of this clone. For the CDR3, the DNA is TGTGCCAGCAGTGAAAGGGGGAGCAATCAGCCCCAGCATTTT. Its translation: CASSERGSNQPQHF. The chain uses TRBV6-1 and TRBJ1-5, with TRBD1 as a possible D gene (6 bases). The CDR3 length is 14 residues. The V end lost 2 bases, the J end lost 1 base, and 6 bases lay between the germline ends. Germline values: CDR1 MNHNS, CDR2 SASEGT.

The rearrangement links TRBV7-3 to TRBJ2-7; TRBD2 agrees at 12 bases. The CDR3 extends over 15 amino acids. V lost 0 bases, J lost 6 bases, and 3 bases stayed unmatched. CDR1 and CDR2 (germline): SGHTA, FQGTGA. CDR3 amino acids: CASSLTLAGGSEQYF. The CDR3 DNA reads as TGTGCCAGCAGCTTAACACTAGCGGGAGGTAGCGAGCAGTACTTC. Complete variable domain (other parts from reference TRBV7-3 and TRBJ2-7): GAGVSQTPSNKVTEKGKYVELRCDPISGHTALYWYRQSLGQGPEFLIYFQGTGAADDSGLPNDRFFAVRPEGSVSTLKIQRTERGDSAVYLCASSLTLAGGSEQYFGPGTRLTVT.

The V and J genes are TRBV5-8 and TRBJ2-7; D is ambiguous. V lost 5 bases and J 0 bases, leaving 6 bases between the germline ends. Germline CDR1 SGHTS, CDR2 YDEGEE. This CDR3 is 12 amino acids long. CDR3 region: CASRLSSYEQYF. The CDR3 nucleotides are TGTGCCAGCAGGCTGAGCTCCTACGAGCAGTACTTC.

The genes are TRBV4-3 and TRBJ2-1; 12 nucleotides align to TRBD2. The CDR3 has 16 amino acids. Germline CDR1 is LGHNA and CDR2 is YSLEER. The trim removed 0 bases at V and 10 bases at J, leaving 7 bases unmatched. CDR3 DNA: TGCGCCAGCAGCCAAGACGAGACTAGCGGGAGTTGGGAGCAGTTCTTC. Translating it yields CASSQDETSGSWEQFF.

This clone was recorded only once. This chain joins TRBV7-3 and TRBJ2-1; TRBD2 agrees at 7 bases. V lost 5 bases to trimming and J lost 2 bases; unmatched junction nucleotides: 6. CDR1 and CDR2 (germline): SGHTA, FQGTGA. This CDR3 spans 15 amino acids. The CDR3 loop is CASSPSGAPYNEQFF. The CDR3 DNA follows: TGTGCCAGCAGCCCCAGCGGGGCCCCCTACAATGAGCAGTTCTTC.

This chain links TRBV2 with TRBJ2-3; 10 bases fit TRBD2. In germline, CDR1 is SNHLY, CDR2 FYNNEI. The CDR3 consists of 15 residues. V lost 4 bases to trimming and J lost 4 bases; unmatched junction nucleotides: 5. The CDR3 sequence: CASSGLAGVADTQYF. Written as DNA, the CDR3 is TGTGCCAGCAGTGGTCTAGCGGGAGTCGCAGATACGCAGTATTTT.

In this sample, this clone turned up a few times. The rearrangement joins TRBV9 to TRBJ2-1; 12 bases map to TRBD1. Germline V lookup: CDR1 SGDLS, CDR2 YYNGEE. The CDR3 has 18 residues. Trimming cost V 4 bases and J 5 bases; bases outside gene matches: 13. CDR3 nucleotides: TGTGCCAGCAGCACACGGGGGACAGGGGGCGCCCCTGACAATGAGCAGTTCTTC. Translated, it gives CASSTRGTGGAPDNEQFF.